This T cell receptor (beta chain) was recorded in a study of blood T cell repertoires in COVID-19 (dated by TCRdb to the early 2020s). The study in broad terms: Collaborator samples came from the United States, Italy and Spain and covered acute and convalescent phases of COVID-19. HLA class I and class II types, where available, came from metadata supplied by the sample provider rather than from assay-based typing. Nearly every sample came with metadata listing a de-identified subject ID, COVID-19 status, age in years and sex. The repertoires were released in a freely available public database intended as a resource for research on the immune response to SARS-CoV-2. Samples were obtained from the ongoing ImmuneRACE study (first 160 participants) and from about 1,300 subjects provided by 6 global collaborators. The material from the prospective study consisted of cDNA or gDNA derived from T cells, B-cell-depleted T cells, or PBMCs. Deeply sampled blood TCRbeta repertoires from subjects exposed to, actively infected with, or recovered from COVID-19 were included in the dataset. Broad study findings and their caveats: The amount of clinical and demographic metadata varied by source and participant and was provided uncurated.

On this clone itself: Its antigen target is currently unknown. It has no much larger one-base neighbor in the sample; base qualities were not kept.

Spanning cysteine to phenylalanine, the CDR3 consists of 15 amino acids. This entry keeps only the CDR3 DNA: 45 bases, framed from base 1. Unmatched junction bases come to 1, with V trimmed by 1 base and J by 0 bases. The germline V gene (reference sequence) supplies CDR1 SEHNR and CDR2 FQNEAQ. TCRbeta CDR3 regions were amplified from genomic DNA using the immunoSEQ Assay, a bias-controlled multiplex PCR. The authors' analysis ran thus. Within the assay, amplification of reference gene primers was used to estimate how many nucleated cells each sample contained. Sequence reads were collapsed and filtered to measure the absolute abundance of every unique TCRbeta CDR3 rearrangement. Productive Simpson clonality was computed per sample as the square root of Simpson's diversity index over productive rearrangements. Held by TCRdb, this immuneACCESS table contains in-frame sequences only and omits some clones. Under half of the omission traces to an unresolved V gene where checked; the cause of the rest is unknown. V and J calls plus clone size are reproduced from that table; the DNA served to infer D and trimming. This sample is represented by some 42,000 clones; around 89% of them were singletons. The ten most abundant clones make up around 2.9% of the sample.

Collaborating institutions collected whole blood in K2EDTA tubes following their own protocols. For TCRbeta analysis, collaborators shipped samples in one of three forms: frozen whole blood, isolated PBMCs, or DNA extracted from either of those sample types. Material: peripheral blood. This receptor was taken from a man between 45 and 60 years old with active COVID-19. The V and J segments used are TRBV7-9 and TRBJ2-3; TRBD2 aligns with 7 central bases. The nucleotide sequence reads TGTGCCAGCAGCTTAGTGGGAGGGAGCACAGATACGCAGTATTTT. It specifies CASSLVGGSTDTQYF.